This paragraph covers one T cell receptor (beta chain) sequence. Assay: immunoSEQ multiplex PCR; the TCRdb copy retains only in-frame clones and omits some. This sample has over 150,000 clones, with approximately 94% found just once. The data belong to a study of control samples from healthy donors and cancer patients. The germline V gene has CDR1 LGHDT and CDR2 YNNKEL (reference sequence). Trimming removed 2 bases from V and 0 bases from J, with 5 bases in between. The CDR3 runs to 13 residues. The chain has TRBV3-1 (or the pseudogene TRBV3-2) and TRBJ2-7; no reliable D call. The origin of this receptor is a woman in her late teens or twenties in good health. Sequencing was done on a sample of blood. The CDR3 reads CASSQPSSYEQYF. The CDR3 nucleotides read TGTGCCAGCAGCCAACCTAGCTCCTACGAGCAGTACTTC.